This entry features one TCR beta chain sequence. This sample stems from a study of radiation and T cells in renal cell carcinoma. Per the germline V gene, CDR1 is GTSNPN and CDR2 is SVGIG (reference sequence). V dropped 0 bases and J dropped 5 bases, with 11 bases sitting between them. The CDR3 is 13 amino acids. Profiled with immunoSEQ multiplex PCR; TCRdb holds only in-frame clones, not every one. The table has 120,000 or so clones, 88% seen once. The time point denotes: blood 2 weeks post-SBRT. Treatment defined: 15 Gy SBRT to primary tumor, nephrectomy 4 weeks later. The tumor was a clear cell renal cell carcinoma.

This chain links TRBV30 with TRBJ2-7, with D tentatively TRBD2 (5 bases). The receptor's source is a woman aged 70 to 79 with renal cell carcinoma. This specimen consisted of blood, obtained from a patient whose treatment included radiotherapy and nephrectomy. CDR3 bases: TGTGCCTGGAGTGTAGGACTTGAGGACGAGCAGTACTTC. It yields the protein CAWSVGLEDEQYF. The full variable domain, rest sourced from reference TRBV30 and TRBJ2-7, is SQTIHQWPATLVQPVGSPLSLECTVEGTSNPNLYWYRQAAGRGLQLLFYSVGIGQISSEVPQNLSASRPQDRQFILSSKKLLLSDSGFYLCAWSVGLEDEQYFGPGTRLTVT.